The 11 T cell receptor beta chains presented below share a single source sample, sequenced in a study of Ad26.COV2.S vaccination and SARS-CoV-2 variants. The treatment: 15 to 20 received Ad26.COV2.S at low or high dose, single or two shots; about 5 received placebo; per-sample allocation not given. Sampling happened 63 days after the first vaccine or placebo injection. The method was immunoSEQ multiplex PCR; TCRdb's version includes in-frame clones alone and lacks a portion of them. Of about 280,000 clones detected, about 89% appear once; the ten largest clones hold under 4%. The sample consisted of peripheral blood, taken in a trial of Ad26.COV2.S vaccine versus placebo. Receptors originate from a person between 18 and 60 years old who received the Ad26.COV2.S COVID-19 vaccine or a placebo.

This chain uses TRBV30 with TRBJ2-7, with TRBD2 matching 8 bases. This CDR3 has 14 residues. Trimming removed 1 base from V and 3 bases from J; junction bases left unmatched: 5. Germline CDR1 is GTSNPN and CDR2 is SVGIG (reference sequence). This chain's CDR3 is CAWSGGSGNYEQYF. In DNA form, the CDR3 reads TGTGCCTGGAGTGGGGGTAGCGGGAACTACGAGCAGTACTTC.

This clone has a single count. This chain's CDR3 is CAWSMSDNQPQHF. In DNA, the CDR3 is TGTGCCTGGAGTATGAGCGACAATCAGCCCCAGCATTTT. The V and J genes are TRBV30 and TRBJ1-5, with D uncertain. The germline CDR1 and CDR2 sequences are GTSNPN and SVGIG (reference sequence). This CDR3 is 13 amino acids long. The ends were cut back, 2 bases at V and 3 bases at J, with 8 bases in the middle.

V and J are TRBV29-1 and TRBJ1-1; D not resolved. CDR3 size: 10 residues. CDR1 and CDR2 from the germline V gene are SQVTM and ANQGSEA. V was cut by 4 bases and J by 3 bases, with 3 bases left in between. The CDR3, as DNA: TGCAGCGTTGGGGACACTGAAGCTTTCTTT. This gives the protein CSVGDTEAFF.

The chain couples TRBV5-1 to TRBJ2-5; 12 positions agree with TRBD2. Germline-derived CDR1 and CDR2 are SGHRS and YFSETQ. This CDR3 spans 16 amino acids. V shed 1 base, J shed 4 bases, and the junction held 5 bases outside the gene matches. The CDR3 DNA is TGCGCCAGCAGCTTGCAGACTAGCGGGGGAGTAGAGACCCAGTACTTC. As protein: CASSLQTSGGVETQYF.

V usage is TRBV11-2 and J usage is TRBJ1-6; possibly TRBD1 for D (6 bases). With 5 bases removed from V and 4 bases from J, the gap between germline ends came to 9 bases. Germline-derived CDR1 and CDR2 are SGHAT and FQNNGV. The CDR3 covers 14 residues. The CDR3 DNA follows: TGTGCCAGCAGCCCAGGACAGTATAATTCACCCCTCCACTTT. Encoded protein: CASSPGQYNSPLHF.

The CDR3 sequence is CASSADRVRYTF. The CDR3 nucleotides read TGTGCCAGCAGTGCCGACAGGGTCCGATACACCTTC. V is TRBV6-2 or TRBV6-3 and J is TRBJ1-2; TRBD1 matches at 7 bases. The trim removed 5 bases at V and 11 bases at J, leaving 8 bases unmatched. The germline V gene encodes CDR1 MNHEY and CDR2 SVGEGT. There are 12 residues in the CDR3.

The rearrangement joins TRBV3-1 (or the pseudogene TRBV3-2) to TRBJ1-2, with D unresolved. The germline V gene encodes CDR1 LGHDT and CDR2 YNNKEL (reference sequence). Trimming left V 1 base short and J 4 bases short, with 10 bases between. CDR3 length equals 14 residues. In nucleotides, the CDR3 is TGTGCCAGCAGCCAAGGAGGGAACCGCTATGGCTACACCTTC. Translating it yields CASSQGGNRYGYTF.

This clone came up a few times. This chain uses TRBV2 with TRBJ1-2; the D gene is possibly TRBD1 (6 bases). The V end was cut by 3 bases, the J end by 5 bases, with 19 bases between. The CDR3 extends over 16 amino acids. CDR1 and CDR2 (germline): SNHLY, FYNNEI. CDR3 coding DNA: TGTGCCAGCAGTGATTGGGGCAGGGGCTCGGGTTATGGCTACACCTTC. Translating gives CASSDWGRGSGYGYTF.

The rearrangement uses TRBV5-5 and TRBJ1-3; tentative D call: TRBD1 (5 bases). Germline-derived CDR1 and CDR2 are SGHKS and YYEKEE (reference sequence). CDR3 length: 12 residues. The V gene lost 7 bases and the J gene lost 2 bases, with 7 bases spanning the gap. Here the CDR3 reads CASQGAGNTIYF. CDR3 DNA: TGTGCCAGCCAGGGAGCTGGAAACACCATATATTTT.

The chain employs TRBV12-3 or TRBV12-4 and TRBJ2-2; the D gene is possibly TRBD1 (6 bases). V was shortened by 4 bases and J by 7 bases, with 7 bases between the two germline ends. The CDR3 length is 12 residues. The CDR3 loop reads CASSWTDGELFF. In DNA form, the CDR3 reads TGTGCCAGCAGTTGGACAGACGGGGAGCTGTTTTTT.

The chain has TRBV9 and TRBJ2-5; D may be TRBD1 or TRBD2 (7 bases each). Germline CDR1 reads SGDLS; CDR2 reads YYNGEE. V was pared by 3 bases and J by 5 bases, with 20 bases between. The CDR3 is 16 residues long. CDR3 DNA: TGTGCCAGCAGCGAGGGGGCAGCGAGGGGAGGGGAGACCCAGTACTTC. The encoded protein is CASSEGAARGGETQYF.